This T cell receptor beta chain emerged from a study of blood T cell repertoires in COVID-19 (dated by TCRdb to the early 2020s). The study in broad terms: The collaborator samples originated in the United States, Italy and Spain and spanned the acute and convalescent phases of COVID-19. The repertoires were made available in a free public database intended to serve as a resource for research on the immune response to SARS-CoV-2. The material from the prospective study consisted of cDNA or gDNA derived from T cells, B-cell-depleted T cells, or PBMCs. Deeply sampled blood TCRbeta repertoires from subjects exposed to, actively infected with, or recovered from COVID-19 were included in the dataset. Where available, HLA class I and class II types were obtained from metadata supplied by the sample provider rather than from assay-based typing. Samples were obtained from the ongoing ImmuneRACE study (first 160 participants) and from about 1,300 subjects provided by 6 global collaborators. The sample metadata nearly always contained a de-identified subject ID, COVID-19 status, age in years and sex.

Trimmed from V: 2 bases; trimmed from J: 4 bases; junction bases lacking a gene match: 4. From the germline V gene, CDR1 is SGDLS and CDR2 is YYNGEE. From its cysteine to its phenylalanine, the CDR3 spans 15 amino acids. The CDR3 DNA has 45 bases and is translated from base 1. As to this clone: Its antigen is unknown. Base qualities are not provided; no much larger clone lies one nucleotide away.

Collaborating institutions collected whole blood in K2EDTA tubes following their own protocols. For TCRbeta analysis, collaborators shipped samples as frozen whole blood, isolated PBMCs, or DNA extracted from either of those sample types. Findings and caveats that apply to the study as a whole: The amount of clinical and demographic metadata varied by source and participant and was provided uncurated.

The immunoSEQ Assay, a bias-controlled multiplex PCR, was used to amplify TCRbeta CDR3 regions from genomic DNA. The study's own analysis went as follows. The number of nucleated cells in each sample was estimated from the amplification of reference gene primers within the assay. To quantify the absolute abundance of each unique TCRbeta CDR3 rearrangement, sequence reads were collapsed and filtered. Productive Simpson clonality was computed per sample as the square root of Simpson's diversity index over productive rearrangements. TCRdb carries this immuneACCESS record with in-frame sequences only. Its versions omit some clonotypes, under half of them owing to an unresolved V gene in the studies checked, with the rest unexplained. The DNA gave D and trimming, while V, J and clone size come from that table. In all, the sample holds 70,000 to 80,000 clones, and 85% of those were seen once. The top ten constitute approximately 32% of the sample.

The sequencing sample was made of peripheral blood. The sequence derives from a woman aged 80 or over with active or convalescent COVID-19. Recombination connected TRBV9 to TRBJ2-7; 12 bases in the middle match TRBD1. The nucleotide sequence is given as TGTGCCAGCAGCGTCGGGACAGGGGGCTGGTACGAGCAGTACTTC. Its protein reads: CASSVGTGGWYEQYF.